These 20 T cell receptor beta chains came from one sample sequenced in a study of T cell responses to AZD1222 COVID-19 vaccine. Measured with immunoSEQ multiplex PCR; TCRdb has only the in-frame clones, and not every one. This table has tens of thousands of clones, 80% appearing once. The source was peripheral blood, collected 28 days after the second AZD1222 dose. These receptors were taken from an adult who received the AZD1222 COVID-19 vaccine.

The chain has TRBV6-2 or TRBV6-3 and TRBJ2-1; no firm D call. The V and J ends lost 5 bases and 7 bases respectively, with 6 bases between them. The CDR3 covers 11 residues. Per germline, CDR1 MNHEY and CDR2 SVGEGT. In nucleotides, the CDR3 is TGTGCCAGCAGTCACATTAATGAGCAGTTCTTC. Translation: CASSHINEQFF.

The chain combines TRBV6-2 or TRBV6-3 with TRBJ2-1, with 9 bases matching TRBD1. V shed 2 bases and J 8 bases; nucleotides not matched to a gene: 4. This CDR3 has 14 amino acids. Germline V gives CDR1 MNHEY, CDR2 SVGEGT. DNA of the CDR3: TGTGCCAGCAGTTACGCCACAGGGGGCGATGAGCAGTTCTTC. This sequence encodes CASSYATGGDEQFF.

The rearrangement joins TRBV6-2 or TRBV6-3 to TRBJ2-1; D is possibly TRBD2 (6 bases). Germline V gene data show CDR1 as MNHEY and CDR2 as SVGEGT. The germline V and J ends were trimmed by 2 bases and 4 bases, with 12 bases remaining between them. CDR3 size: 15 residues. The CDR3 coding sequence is TGTGCCAGCAGTTACGGGGGGACGGCTTACAATGAGCAGTTCTTC. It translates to CASSYGGTAYNEQFF.

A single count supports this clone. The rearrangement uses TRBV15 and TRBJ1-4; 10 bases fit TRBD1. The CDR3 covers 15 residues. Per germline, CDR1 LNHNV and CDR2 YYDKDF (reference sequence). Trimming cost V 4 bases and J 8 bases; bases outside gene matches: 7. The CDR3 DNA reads TGTGCCACCAGCACCAAGACAGGGGGCCTCGAAAAACTGTTTTTT. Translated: CATSTKTGGLEKLFF.

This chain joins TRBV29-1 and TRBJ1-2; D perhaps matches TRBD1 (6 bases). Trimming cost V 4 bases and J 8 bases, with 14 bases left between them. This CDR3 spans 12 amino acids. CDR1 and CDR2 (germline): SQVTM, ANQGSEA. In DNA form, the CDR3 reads TGCAGCGTTGGATTTGTGGGGGGCGGCTACACCTTC. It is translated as CSVGFVGGGYTF.

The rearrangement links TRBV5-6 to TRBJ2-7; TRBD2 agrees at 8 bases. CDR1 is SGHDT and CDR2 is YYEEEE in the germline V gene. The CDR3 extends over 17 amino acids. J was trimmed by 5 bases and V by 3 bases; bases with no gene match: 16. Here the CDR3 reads CASSWGSGRQEGHEQYF. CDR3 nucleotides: TGTGCCAGCAGCTGGGGAAGCGGGAGACAGGAGGGCCACGAGCAGTACTTC.

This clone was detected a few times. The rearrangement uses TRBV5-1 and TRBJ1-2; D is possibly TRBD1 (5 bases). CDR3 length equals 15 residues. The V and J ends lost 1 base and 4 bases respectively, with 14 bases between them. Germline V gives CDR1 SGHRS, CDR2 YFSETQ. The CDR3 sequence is CASSLNGREAYGYTF. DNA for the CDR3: TGCGCCAGCAGCTTGAACGGCAGGGAGGCCTATGGCTACACCTTC.

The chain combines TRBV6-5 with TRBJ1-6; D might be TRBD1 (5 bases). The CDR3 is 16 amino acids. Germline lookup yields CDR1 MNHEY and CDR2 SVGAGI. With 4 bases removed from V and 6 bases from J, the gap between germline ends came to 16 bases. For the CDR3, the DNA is TGTGCCAGCAGTTCGAGGGGCGCGGGACTTAATTCACCCCTCCACTTT. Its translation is CASSSRGAGLNSPLHF.

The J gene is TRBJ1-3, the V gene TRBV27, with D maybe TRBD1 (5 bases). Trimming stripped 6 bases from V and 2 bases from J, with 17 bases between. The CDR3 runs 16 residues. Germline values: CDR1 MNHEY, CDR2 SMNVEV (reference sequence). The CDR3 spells CASSPAPPGPGNTIYF. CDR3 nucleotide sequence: TGTGCCAGCAGCCCCGCCCCTCCGGGACCTGGAAACACCATATATTTT.

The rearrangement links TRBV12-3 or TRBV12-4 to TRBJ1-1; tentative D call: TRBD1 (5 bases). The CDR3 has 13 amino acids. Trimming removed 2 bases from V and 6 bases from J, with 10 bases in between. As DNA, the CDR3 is TGTGCCAGCAGTTTAAGTTGGGGCGCTGAAGCTTTCTTT. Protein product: CASSLSWGAEAFF.

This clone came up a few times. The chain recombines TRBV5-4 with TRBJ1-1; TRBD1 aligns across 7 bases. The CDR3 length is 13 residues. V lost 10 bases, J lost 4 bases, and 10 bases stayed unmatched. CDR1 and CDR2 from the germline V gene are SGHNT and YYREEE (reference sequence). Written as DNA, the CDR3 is TGTGCCTCAACAGGGGTTAGAGGCACTGAAGCTTTCTTT. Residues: CASTGVRGTEAFF.

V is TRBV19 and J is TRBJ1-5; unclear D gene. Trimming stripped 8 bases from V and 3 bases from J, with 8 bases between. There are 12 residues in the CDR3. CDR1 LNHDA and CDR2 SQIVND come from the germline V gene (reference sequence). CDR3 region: CASCAYNQPQHF. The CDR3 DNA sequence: TGTGCCAGTTGCGCCTACAATCAGCCCCAGCATTTT.

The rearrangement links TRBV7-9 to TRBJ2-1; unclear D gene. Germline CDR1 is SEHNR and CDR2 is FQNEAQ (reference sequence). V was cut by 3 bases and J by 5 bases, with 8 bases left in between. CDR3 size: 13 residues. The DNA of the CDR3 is TGTGCCAGCAGCTTGGTCAGAGACAATGAGCAGTTCTTC. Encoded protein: CASSLVRDNEQFF. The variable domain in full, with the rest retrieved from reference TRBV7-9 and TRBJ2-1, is DTGVSQNPRHKITKRGQNVTFRCDPISEHNRLYWYRQTLGQGPEFLTYFQNEAQLEKSRLLSDRFSAERPKGSFSTLEIQRTEQGDSAMYLCASSLVRDNEQFFGPGTRLTVL.

The CDR3 loop reads CATSWGNNEQFF. CDR3 in DNA: TGTGCCACTTCGTGGGGGAACAATGAGCAGTTCTTC. The J gene is TRBJ2-1, the V gene TRBV10-3; either TRBD1 or TRBD2 may fit D (5 bases each). Germline-derived CDR1 and CDR2 are ENHRY and SYGVKD. The CDR3 is 12 amino acids. Trimming stripped 10 bases from V and 5 bases from J, with 12 bases between.

This CDR3 is CASSETNEQFF. CDR3 coding DNA: TGTGCCAGCAGTGAAACAAATGAGCAGTTCTTC. The V call is TRBV6-1, the J call TRBJ2-1, with unresolved D. The CDR3 totals 11 residues. The ends were cut back, 2 bases at V and 7 bases at J, with 3 bases in the middle. Germline lookup yields CDR1 MNHNS and CDR2 SASEGT.

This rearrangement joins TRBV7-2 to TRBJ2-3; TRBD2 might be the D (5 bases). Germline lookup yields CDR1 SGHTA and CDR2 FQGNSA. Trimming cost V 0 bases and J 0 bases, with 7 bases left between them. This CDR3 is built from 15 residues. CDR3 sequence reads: CASSLAGGSTDTQYF. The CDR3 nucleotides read TGTGCCAGCAGCTTAGCGGGCGGGAGCACAGATACGCAGTATTTT.

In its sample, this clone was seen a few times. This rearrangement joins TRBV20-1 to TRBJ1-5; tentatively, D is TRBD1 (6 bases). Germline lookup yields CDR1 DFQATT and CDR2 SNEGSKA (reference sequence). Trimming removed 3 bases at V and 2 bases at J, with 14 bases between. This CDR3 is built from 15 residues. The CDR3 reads CSASGRGEGNQPQHF. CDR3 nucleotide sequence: TGCAGTGCTAGTGGCAGGGGCGAAGGCAATCAGCCCCAGCATTTT.

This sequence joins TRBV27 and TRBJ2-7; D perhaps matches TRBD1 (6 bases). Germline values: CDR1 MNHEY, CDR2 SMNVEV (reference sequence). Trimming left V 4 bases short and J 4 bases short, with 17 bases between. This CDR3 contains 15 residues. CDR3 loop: CASSSPAGTKYEQYF. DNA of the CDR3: TGTGCCAGCAGTTCCCCCGCCGGGACAAAATACGAGCAGTACTTC.

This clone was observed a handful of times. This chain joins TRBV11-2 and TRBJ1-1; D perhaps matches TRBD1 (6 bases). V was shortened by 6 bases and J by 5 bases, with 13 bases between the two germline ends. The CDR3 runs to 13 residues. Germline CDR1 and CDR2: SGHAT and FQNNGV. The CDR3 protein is CASSRSGDTEAFF. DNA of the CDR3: TGTGCCAGCAGTCGCTCAGGGGATACTGAAGCTTTCTTT. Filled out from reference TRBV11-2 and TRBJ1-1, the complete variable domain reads EAGVAQSPRYKIIEKRQSVAFWCNPISGHATLYWYQQILGQGPKLLIQFQNNGVVDDSQLPKDRFSAERLKGVDSTLKIQPAKLEDSAVYLCASSRSGDTEAFFGQGTRLTVV.

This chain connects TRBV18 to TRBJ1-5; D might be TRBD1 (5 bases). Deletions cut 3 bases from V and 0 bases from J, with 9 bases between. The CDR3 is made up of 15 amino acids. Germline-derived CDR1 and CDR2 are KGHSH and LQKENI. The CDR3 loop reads CASSPKGYSNQPQHF. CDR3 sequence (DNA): TGTGCCAGCTCACCGAAGGGGTATAGCAATCAGCCCCAGCATTTT. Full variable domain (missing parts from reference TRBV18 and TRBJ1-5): NAGVMQNPRHLVRRRGQEARLRCSPMKGHSHVYWYRQLPEEGLKFMVYLQKENIIDESGMPKERFSAEFPKEGPSILRIQQVVRGDSAAYFCASSPKGYSNQPQHFGDGTRLSIL.